This entry is about one T cell receptor (beta chain). These data originate in a study of blood T cell repertoires in COVID-19. In the study overall: Italy, Spain and the United States were the sources of the convalescent and acute COVID-19 samples. In each case, the material was cDNA or gDNA derived from T cells, B-cell-depleted T cells, or PBMCs.

In the original analysis: Using reference gene primer amplification, nucleated cell counts were estimated. Clones were sequenced by immunoSEQ multiplex PCR, and TCRdb holds only the in-frame ones, with some missing. The V and J calls and the clone size are those of that table, but D and trimming were determined from the DNA. This table has some 250,000 clones, about 80% appearing once. CDR3 length: 15 amino acids. Looked up from germline, CDR1 is SGHRS and CDR2 is YFSETQ. V shed 0 bases and J shed 1 base, with 10 bases lying between them. The TCR comes from a woman older than 75 with acute or convalescent COVID-19. This chain uses TRBV5-1 with TRBJ1-1, with no clear D. The specimen was peripheral blood. The CDR3 sequence is CASSLGDGGNTEAFF. The CDR3 DNA is TGCGCCAGCAGCTTGGGAGACGGCGGGAACACTGAAGCTTTCTTT.